This T cell receptor (beta chain) originates from a study of T cell responses to AZD1222 COVID-19 vaccine. General study points: Receipt of two AZD1222 doses was followed by a rise in Spike-specific TCR breadth and depth. The donor cohort was predominantly white British with a female majority, and clonal diversity may have been underestimated. It was only after the peak T cell response that any repertoires were sampled. Nearly half of spike-specific TCRs reportedly target unmutated variant regions.

Germline V lookup: CDR1 MNHEY, CDR2 SVGAGI. The CDR3 covers 13 residues. Trimming cost V 5 bases and J 8 bases, with 13 bases left between them. This clone came up once. Its antigen is currently unknown. Profiling relied on immunoSEQ multiplex PCR, and the TCRdb table lists in-frame clones only, not all of them. The profile shows roughly 120,000 clones, around 92% of them singletons. The TCR sequence derives from an adult who received the AZD1222 COVID-19 vaccine. The chain joins TRBV6-5 to TRBJ2-1; tentatively, D is TRBD2 (5 bases). Specimen: peripheral blood, collected 28 days after the second AZD1222 dose. The CDR3 reads CASSRDYQDEQFF. DNA for the CDR3: TGTGCCAGCAGTCGCGACTACCAGGATGAGCAGTTCTTC.